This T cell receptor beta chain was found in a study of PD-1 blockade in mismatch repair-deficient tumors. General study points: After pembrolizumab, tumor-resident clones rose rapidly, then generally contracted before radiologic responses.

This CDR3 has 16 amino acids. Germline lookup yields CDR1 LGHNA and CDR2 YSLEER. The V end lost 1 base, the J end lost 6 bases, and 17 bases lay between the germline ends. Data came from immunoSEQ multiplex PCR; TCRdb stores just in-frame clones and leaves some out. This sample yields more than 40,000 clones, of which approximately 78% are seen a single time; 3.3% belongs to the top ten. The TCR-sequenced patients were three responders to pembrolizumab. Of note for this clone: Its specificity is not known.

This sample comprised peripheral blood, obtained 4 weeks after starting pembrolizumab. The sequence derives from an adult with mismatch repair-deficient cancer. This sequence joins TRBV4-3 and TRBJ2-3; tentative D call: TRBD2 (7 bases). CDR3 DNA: TGCGCCAGCAGCCAAGGGGGCGGGGGCGCCCCGGATACGCAGTATTTT. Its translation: CASSQGGGGAPDTQYF.